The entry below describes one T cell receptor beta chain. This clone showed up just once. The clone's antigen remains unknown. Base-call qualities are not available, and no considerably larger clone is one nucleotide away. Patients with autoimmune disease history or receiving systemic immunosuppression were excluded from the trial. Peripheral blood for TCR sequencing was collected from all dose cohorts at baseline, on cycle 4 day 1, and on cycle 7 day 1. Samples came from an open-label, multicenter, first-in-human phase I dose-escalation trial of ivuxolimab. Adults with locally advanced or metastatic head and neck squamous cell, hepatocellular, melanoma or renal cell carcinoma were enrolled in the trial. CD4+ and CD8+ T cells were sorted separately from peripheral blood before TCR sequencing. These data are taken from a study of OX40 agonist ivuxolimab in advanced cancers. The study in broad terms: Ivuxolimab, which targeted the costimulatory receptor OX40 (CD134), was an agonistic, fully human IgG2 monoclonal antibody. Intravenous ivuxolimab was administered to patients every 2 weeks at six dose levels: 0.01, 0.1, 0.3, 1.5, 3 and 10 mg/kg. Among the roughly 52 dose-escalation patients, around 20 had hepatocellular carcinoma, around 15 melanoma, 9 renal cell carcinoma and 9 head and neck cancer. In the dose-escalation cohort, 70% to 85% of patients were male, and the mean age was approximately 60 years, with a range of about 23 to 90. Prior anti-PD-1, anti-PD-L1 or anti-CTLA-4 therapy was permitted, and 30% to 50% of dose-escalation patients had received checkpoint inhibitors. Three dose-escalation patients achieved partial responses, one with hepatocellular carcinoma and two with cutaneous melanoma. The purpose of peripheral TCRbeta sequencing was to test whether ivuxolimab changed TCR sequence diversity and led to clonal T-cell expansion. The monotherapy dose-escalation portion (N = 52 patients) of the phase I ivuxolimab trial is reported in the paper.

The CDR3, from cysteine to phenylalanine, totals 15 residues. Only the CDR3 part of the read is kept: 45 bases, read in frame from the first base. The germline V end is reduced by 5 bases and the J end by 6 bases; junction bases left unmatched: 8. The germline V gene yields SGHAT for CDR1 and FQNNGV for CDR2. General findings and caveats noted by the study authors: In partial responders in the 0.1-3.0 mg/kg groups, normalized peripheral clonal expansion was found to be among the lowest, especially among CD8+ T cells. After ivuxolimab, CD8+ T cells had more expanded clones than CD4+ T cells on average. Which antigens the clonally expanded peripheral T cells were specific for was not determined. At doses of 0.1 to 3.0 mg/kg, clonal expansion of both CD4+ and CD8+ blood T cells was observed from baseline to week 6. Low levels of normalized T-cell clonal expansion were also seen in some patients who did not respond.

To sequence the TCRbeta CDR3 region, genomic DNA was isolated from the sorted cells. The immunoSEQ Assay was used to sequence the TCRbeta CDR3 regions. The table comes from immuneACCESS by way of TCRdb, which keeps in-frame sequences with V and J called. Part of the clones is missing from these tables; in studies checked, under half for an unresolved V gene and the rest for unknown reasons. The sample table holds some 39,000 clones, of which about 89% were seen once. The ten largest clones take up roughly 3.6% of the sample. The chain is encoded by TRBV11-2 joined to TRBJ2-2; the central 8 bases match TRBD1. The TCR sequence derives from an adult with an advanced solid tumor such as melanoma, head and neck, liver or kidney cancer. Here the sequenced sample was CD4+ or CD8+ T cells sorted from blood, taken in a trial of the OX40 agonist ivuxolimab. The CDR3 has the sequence CASSPGQGMAGELFF. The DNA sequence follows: TGTGCCAGCAGCCCTGGACAGGGTATGGCCGGGGAGCTGTTTTTT.